These T cell receptor beta chains were read from a single sample in a study of blood T cell repertoires in COVID-19. The repertoire was sequenced with immunoSEQ multiplex PCR; TCRdb's copy has only in-frame clones and lacks some. The data show around 250,000 clones, about 90% seen once. Sequenced: peripheral blood. The source of these receptors is a woman in her sixties or seventies with COVID-19, enrolled during active disease. The CDR3 runs from the conserved cysteine through the conserved F or W. D genes are given only for firm matches. For some rows the clone size is stated as once, few or many, or as a class when expanded; others skip it.

d_call clone_size j_call v_call cdr3_nt cdr3_aa
. . TRBJ1-5 TRBV5-6 TGTGCCAGCAGCTCGATGAAAGGAGGCAATCAGCCCCAGCATTTT CASSSMKGGNQPQHF
TRBD1 . TRBJ2-7 TRBV18 TGTGCCAGCTCACCTGGACAGGGGGCCTACGAGCAGTACTTC CASSPGQGAYEQYF
. . TRBJ1-1 TRBV29-1 TGCAGCGCTCGACGGGGATCCGTGAACACTGAAGCTTTCTTT CSARRGSVNTEAFF
. . TRBJ1-5 TRBV19 TGTGCCAGTAGTACTACCGTTTTGGGGGGTAATAGCAATCAGCCCCAGCATTTT CASSTTVLGGNSNQPQHF
. . TRBJ1-5 TRBV27 TGTGCCAGCAGTTTCAGTATTGACAGGAGAAGGTATAGCAATCAGCCCCAGCATTTT CASSFSIDRRRYSNQPQHF
TRBD2 . TRBJ2-3 TRBV10-3 TGTGCCAAAGAGGGACTAGCGCCCACCTTCACAGATACGCAGTATTTT CAKEGLAPTFTDTQYF
TRBD2 . TRBJ2-1 TRBV4-3 TGCGCCAGCAGCTTCTCTAGACTAGCGGGAGTACTGAGTGAGCAGTTCTTC CASSFSRLAGVLSEQFF
TRBD1 few TRBJ1-4 TRBV3-1/TRBV3-2 TGTGCCAGCAGCCAAAAGGGGACAGGGTACGAAAAACTGTTTTTT CASSQKGTGYEKLFF
TRBD2 . TRBJ2-1 TRBV9 TGTGCCAGCAGCGTAGGGGTTAGCGGGAGGGGGTACAATGAGCAGTTCTTC CASSVGVSGRGYNEQFF
. few TRBJ1-5 TRBV5-3 TGTGCCAGAAGCCAAGGGGTCGGAGGGTGGAGCAATCAGCCCCAGCATTTT CARSQGVGGWSNQPQHF
TRBD1 . TRBJ2-7 TRBV7-8 TGTGCCAGCAGCGACGGAGACAGGGCCTACGAGCAGTACTTC CASSDGDRAYEQYF
. . TRBJ1-3 TRBV14 TGTGCCAGCAGCCAACAGGGGTTCAGCTCTGGAAACACCATATATTTT CASSQQGFSSGNTIYF
TRBD1 few TRBJ1-2 TRBV28 TGTGCCAGCAGTGTGACAGGGACAGGCTATGGCTACACCTTC CASSVTGTGYGYTF
. . TRBJ2-2 TRBV6-5 TGTGCCAGCCTAAGGACAGGAGGGACCGGGGAGCTGTTTTTT CASLRTGGTGELFF
. . TRBJ1-2 TRBV11-1 TGTGCCAGCAGCTTAAACACAGCCTATGGCTACACCTTC CASSLNTAYGYTF
TRBD1 . TRBJ1-5 TRBV6-5 TGTGCCAGCAGGAGGGGGCCTGTGGGCAATCAGCCCCAGCATTTT CASRRGPVGNQPQHF
. . TRBJ1-3 TRBV7-8 TGTGCCAGCAGCGGGGGGGAGACCTCTGGAAACACCATATATTTT CASSGGETSGNTIYF
TRBD2 . TRBJ2-1 TRBV5-1 TGCGCCAGCAGCTTGGACAAACCTAGCGGGAGGGCCGTCAATGAGCAGTTCTTC CASSLDKPSGRAVNEQFF
. . TRBJ2-2 TRBV6-2/TRBV6-3 TGTGCCAGCAGTTACTTGGCCTCCACCGGGGAGCTGTTTTTT CASSYLASTGELFF
TRBD2 . TRBJ2-2 TRBV7-6 TGTGCCAGCAGCTTAGGGACTAGCGGGATGAACACCGGGGAGCTGTTTTTT CASSLGTSGMNTGELFF
. . TRBJ2-4 TRBV5-8 TGTGCCAGCAGACCCGGACAGATCCTAGCCAAAAACATTCAGTACTTC CASRPGQILAKNIQYF
. . TRBJ2-7 TRBV12-3/TRBV12-4 TGTGCCAGCAGTTTCGGGACAACCTACGAGCAGTACTTC CASSFGTTYEQYF
. once TRBJ2-7 TRBV3-1/TRBV3-2 TGTGCCAGCAGCCAATCTGGGCCTGGGGAGCAGTACTTC CASSQSGPGEQYF
TRBD1 . TRBJ2-7 TRBV30 TGTGCCTGGAGTCCAAAACTCAACAGGGGGCCGGAAGAGCAGTACTTC CAWSPKLNRGPEEQYF
. . TRBJ2-3 TRBV28 TGTGCCAGCAGTTCCCAGCGCGCGGCTCCCGCAGATACGCAGTATTTT CASSSQRAAPADTQYF
TRBD2 . TRBJ2-7 TRBV27 TGTGCCAGCAGTTTATCGCGGGCTAGCGGGAGGGCCAACGAGCAGTACTTC CASSLSRASGRANEQYF
. . TRBJ2-1 TRBV12-3/TRBV12-4 TGTGCCAGCAGTCGGACACCTGAGCAGTTCTTC CASSRTPEQFF
TRBD2 once TRBJ2-1 TRBV2 TGTGCCAGCAGAAAACTAGCGGGAGGGCTGGGTGAGCAGTTCTTC CASRKLAGGLGEQFF
. . TRBJ2-7 TRBV9 TGTGCCAGCAGCCCTTCGACAGGAACCCCCTCCGAGCAGTACTTC CASSPSTGTPSEQYF
TRBD1 . TRBJ2-3 TRBV7-9 TGTGCCAGCAGCTTATCCGACAGGGGGAGCACAGATACGCAGTATTTT CASSLSDRGSTDTQYF
TRBD1 . TRBJ1-1 TRBV9 TGTGCCAGCAGCGGCCTGGGACAGGGGAACACTGAAGCTTTCTTT CASSGLGQGNTEAFF
. . TRBJ1-1 TRBV21-1 TGTGCCAGCAGCAAAAGGGGGGGCAGGGAAGTTCTTAGGACTGAAGCTTTCTTT CASSKRGGREVLRTEAFF
. once TRBJ1-1 TRBV6-2/TRBV6-3 TGTGCCAGCAGCCCAAGGTCGGGCACTGAAGCTTTCTTT CASSPRSGTEAFF
. . TRBJ1-6 TRBV7-2 TGTGCCAGCAGCTTAAGTGGGGCAGGGAATAATTCACCCCTCCACTTT CASSLSGAGNNSPLHF
. few TRBJ1-3 TRBV6-1 TGTGCCAGCAGTGAAGGACTGAGGGCGAATTCCGGAAACACCATATATTTT CASSEGLRANSGNTIYF
. . TRBJ2-2 TRBV5-1 TGCGCCAGCAGCGAAGGACAGATCACGGGGACCGGGGAGCTGTTTTTT CASSEGQITGTGELFF
. once TRBJ2-3 TRBV19 TGTGCCAGTAGTATAGGAACTGGAGATACGCAGTATTTT CASSIGTGDTQYF
. . TRBJ2-2 TRBV11-2 TGTGCCAGCAGCTTAGCAGGGTTCGGGAACACCGGGGAGCTGTTTTTT CASSLAGFGNTGELFF